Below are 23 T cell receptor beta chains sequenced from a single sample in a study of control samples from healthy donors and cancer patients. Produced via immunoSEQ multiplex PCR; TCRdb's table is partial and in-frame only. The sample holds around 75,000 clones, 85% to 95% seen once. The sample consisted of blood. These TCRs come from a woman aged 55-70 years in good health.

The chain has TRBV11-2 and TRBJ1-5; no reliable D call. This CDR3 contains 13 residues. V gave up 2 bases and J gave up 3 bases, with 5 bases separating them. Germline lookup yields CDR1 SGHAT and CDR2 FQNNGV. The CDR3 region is CASSLYPNQPQHF. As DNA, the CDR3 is TGTGCCAGCAGCTTATACCCCAATCAGCCCCAGCATTTT.

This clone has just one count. The CDR3 bases are TGTGCCAGCAGCCCGGACAGGCTTTCCTACACCTTC. This codes for CASSPDRLSYTF. The V call is TRBV5-4, the J call TRBJ1-2, with 7 bases identical to TRBD1. CDR1 SGHNT and CDR2 YYREEE come from the germline V gene (reference sequence). J was trimmed by 10 bases and V by 4 bases; bases with no gene match: 7. The CDR3 contains 12 residues.

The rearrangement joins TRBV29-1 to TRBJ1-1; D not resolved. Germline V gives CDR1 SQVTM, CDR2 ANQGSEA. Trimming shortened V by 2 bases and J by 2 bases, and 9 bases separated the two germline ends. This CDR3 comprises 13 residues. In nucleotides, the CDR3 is TGCAGCGTTGAAAGGTCAGGTAACACTGAAGCTTTCTTT. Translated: CSVERSGNTEAFF.

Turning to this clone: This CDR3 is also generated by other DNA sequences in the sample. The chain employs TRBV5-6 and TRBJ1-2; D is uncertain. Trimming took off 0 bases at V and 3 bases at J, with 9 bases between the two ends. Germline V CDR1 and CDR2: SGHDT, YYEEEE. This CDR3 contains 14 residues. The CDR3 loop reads CASSLVGGDYGYTF. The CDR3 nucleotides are TGTGCCAGCAGCTTGGTAGGCGGGGACTATGGCTACACCTTC. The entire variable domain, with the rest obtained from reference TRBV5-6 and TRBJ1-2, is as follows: DAGVTQSPTHLIKTRGQQVTLRCSPKSGHDTVSWYQQALGQGPQFIFQYYEEEERQRGNFPDRFSGHQFPNYSSELNVNALLLGDSALYLCASSLVGGDYGYTFGSGTRLTVV.

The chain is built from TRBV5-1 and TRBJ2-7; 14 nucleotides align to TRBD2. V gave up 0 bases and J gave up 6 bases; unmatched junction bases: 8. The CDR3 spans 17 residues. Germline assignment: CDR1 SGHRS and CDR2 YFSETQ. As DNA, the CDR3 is TGCGCCAGCAGCTTGGGGCAGGGACTAGCGGGAGTAGGCGAGCAGTACTTC. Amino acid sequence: CASSLGQGLAGVGEQYF.

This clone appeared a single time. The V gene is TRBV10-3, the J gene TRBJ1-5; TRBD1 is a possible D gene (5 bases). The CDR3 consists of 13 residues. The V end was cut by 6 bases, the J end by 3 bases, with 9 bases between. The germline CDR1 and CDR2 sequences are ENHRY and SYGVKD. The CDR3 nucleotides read TGTGCCATCAGACGGGGGGACAATCAGCCCCAGCATTTT. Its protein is CAIRRGDNQPQHF.

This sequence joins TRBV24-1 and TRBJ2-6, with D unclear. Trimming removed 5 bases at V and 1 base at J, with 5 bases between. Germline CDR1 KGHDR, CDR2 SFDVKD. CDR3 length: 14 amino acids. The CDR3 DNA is TGTGCCACCAGTGGGTCTTCTGGGGCCAACGTCCTGACTTTC. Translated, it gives CATSGSSGANVLTF.

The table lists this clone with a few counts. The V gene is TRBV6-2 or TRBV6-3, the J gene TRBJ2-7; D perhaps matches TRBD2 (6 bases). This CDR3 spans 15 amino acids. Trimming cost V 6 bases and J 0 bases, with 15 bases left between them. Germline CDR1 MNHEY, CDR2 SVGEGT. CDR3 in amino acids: CASSRAGSGSYEQYF. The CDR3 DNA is TGTGCCAGCAGCAGGGCGGGGTCAGGCTCCTACGAGCAGTACTTC.

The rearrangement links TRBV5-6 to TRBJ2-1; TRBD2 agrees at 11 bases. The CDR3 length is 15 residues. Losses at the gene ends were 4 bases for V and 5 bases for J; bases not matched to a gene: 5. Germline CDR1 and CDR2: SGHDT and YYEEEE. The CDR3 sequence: CASSLPGLADNEQFF. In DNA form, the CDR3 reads TGTGCCAGCAGCCTACCGGGACTAGCGGACAATGAGCAGTTCTTC.

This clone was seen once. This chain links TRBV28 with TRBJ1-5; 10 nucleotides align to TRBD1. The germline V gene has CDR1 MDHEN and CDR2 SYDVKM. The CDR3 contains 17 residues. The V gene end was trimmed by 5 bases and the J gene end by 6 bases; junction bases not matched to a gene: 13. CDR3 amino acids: CASSTIEGQGWAQPQHF. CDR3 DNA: TGTGCCAGCAGTACAATCGAGGGACAGGGGTGGGCTCAGCCCCAGCATTTT. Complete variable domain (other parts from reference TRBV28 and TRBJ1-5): DVKVTQSSRYLVKRTGEKVFLECVQDMDHENMFWYRQDPGLGLRLIYFSYDVKMKEKGDIPEGYSVSREKKERFSLILESASTNQTSMYLCASSTIEGQGWAQPQHFGDGTRLSIL.

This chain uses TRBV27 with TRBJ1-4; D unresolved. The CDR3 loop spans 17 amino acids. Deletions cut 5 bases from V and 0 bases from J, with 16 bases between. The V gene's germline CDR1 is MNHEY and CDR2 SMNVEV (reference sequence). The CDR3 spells CASSTRPGRATNEKLFF. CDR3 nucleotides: TGTGCCAGCAGTACTAGGCCGGGAAGGGCAACTAATGAAAAACTGTTTTTT. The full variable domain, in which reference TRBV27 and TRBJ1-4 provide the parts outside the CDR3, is EAQVTQNPRYLITVTGKKLTVTCSQNMNHEYMSWYRQDPGLGLRQIYYSMNVEVTDKGDVPEGYKVSRKEKRNFPLILESPSPNQTSLYFCASSTRPGRATNEKLFFGSGTQLSVL.

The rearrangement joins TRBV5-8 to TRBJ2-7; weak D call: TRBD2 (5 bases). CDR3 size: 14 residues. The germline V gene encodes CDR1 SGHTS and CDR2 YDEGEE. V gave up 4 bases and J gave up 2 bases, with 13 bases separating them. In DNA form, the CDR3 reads TGTGCCAGCAGCCCTAGCCCCGGGGCCTACGAGCAGTACTTC. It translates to CASSPSPGAYEQYF.

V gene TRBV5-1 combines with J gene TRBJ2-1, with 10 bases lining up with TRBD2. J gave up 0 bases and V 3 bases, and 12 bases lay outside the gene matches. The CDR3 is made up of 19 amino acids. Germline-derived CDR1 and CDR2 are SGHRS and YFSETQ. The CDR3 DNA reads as TGCGCCAGCAGCTGGGGGGTAGCGGGAGGCCCGAGCTCCTACAATGAGCAGTTCTTC. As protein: CASSWGVAGGPSSYNEQFF.

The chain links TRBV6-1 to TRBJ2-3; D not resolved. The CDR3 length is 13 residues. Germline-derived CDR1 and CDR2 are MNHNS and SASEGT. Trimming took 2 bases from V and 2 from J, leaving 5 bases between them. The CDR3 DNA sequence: TGTGCCAGCAGTGAACTTCCCACAGATACGCAGTATTTT. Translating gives CASSELPTDTQYF.

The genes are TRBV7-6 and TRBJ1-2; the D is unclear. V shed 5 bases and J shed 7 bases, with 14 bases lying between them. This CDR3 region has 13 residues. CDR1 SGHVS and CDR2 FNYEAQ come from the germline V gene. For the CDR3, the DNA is TGTGCCAGCAGCCCCCCCGGCGTTGGTGGCTACACCTTC. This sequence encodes CASSPPGVGGYTF.

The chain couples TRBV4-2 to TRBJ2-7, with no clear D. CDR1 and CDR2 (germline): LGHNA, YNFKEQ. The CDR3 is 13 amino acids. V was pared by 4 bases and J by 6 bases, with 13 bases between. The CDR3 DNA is TGTGCCAGCAGCCCTGGCAGCGAAGTCGAGCAGTACTTC. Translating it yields CASSPGSEVEQYF.

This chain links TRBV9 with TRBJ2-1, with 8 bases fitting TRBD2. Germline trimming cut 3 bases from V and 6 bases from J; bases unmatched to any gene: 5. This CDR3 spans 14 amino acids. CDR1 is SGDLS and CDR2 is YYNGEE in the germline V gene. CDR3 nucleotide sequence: TGTGCCAGCAGCGGGGGACTAGGCATCAATGAGCAGTTCTTC. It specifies CASSGGLGINEQFF.

In nucleotides, the CDR3 is TGTGCCAGCAGGTCCGGGACAGCCTACGAGCAGTACTTC. This gives the protein CASRSGTAYEQYF. The chain carries TRBV28 and TRBJ2-7; the match to TRBD1 covers 7 bases. The V gene's germline CDR1 is MDHEN and CDR2 SYDVKM. The CDR3 totals 13 residues. The V and J ends lost 6 bases and 2 bases, in that order; junction bases with no gene match: 4.

The CDR3 DNA is TGTGCCAGCAGCGTCGAAGGGGGCACCGGGGAGCTGTTTTTT. This sequence encodes CASSVEGGTGELFF. The rearrangement uses TRBV9 and TRBJ2-2, with D maybe TRBD1 (6 bases). This CDR3 contains 14 residues. Trimming removed 2 bases from V and 4 bases from J, with 9 bases in between. Germline lookup yields CDR1 SGDLS and CDR2 YYNGEE.

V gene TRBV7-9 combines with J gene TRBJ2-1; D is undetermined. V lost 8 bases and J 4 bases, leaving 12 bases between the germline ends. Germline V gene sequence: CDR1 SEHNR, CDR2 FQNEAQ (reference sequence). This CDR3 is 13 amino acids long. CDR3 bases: TGTGCCAGCCTTCCGCGGTCTTACAATGAGCAGTTCTTC. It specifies CASLPRSYNEQFF.

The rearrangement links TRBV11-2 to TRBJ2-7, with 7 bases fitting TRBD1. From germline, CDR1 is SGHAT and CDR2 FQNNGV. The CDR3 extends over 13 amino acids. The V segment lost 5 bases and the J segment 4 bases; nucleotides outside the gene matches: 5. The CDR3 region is CASSQDRNYEQYF. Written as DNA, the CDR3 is TGTGCCAGCAGCCAGGACAGGAATTACGAGCAGTACTTC.

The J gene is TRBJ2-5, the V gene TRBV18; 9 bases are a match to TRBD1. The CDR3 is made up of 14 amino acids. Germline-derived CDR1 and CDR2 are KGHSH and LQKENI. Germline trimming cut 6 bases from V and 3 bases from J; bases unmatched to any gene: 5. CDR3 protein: CASSPGTGKETQYF. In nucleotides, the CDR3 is TGTGCCAGCTCCCCCGGGACAGGGAAAGAGACCCAGTACTTC.

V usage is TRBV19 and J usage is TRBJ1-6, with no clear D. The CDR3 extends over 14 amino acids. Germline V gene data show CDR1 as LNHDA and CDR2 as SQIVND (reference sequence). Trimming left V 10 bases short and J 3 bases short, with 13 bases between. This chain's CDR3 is CATRSINYNSPLHF. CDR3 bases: TGTGCCACCAGATCTATCAACTATAATTCACCCCTCCACTTT.